The entry below gives a single T cell receptor (beta chain) sequence along with its context. What antigen it recognizes has not been identified. Base quality data are lacking; no much larger clone is found one base away. The cohort was made up of roughly 670 healthy bone marrow donors. Cohort members were all nominally healthy when sampled, although unrecorded immune exposures were likely present. The donor tested CMV seronegative, placing the donor among the roughly 340 seronegative members of the cohort. Each donor provided a peripheral blood sample, and peripheral blood mononuclear cells were used for TCR beta sequencing. The Qiagen DNeasy Blood Extraction Kit was used to extract genomic DNA from the blood cell samples. The data were obtained in a study of cytomegalovirus exposure and HLA in healthy donors (dated by TCRdb to the late 2010s). Turning to the overall study: An earlier analysis of roughly 630 of the donors reported 250 to 350 Gb of sequence data and 117 million unique TCR beta sequences from about 200 million T cells. The aim of the study was to test whether cataloging public T cell receptors could identify signatures of past pathogen exposure. The study combined high-throughput TCR immunosequencing, statistical association of individual TCRs with disease status, and machine learning to predict cytomegalovirus infection status. HLA typing included class I and class II loci at four-digit resolution. On average, 235,054 unique TCR beta nucleotide sequences were sequenced per donor among 398 genotyped donors of the cohort, with around 19% of those sequences being non-productive. Donor age, sex, ethnicity and CMV serostatus were compiled together with the repertoire data. Besides the first cohort of 666 subjects, a separate validation cohort made up of 120 different subjects was used. Typing coverage differed by locus: A, B, C, DRB1 and DQB1 were typed in roughly 620-630 donors, DQA1 in about 550, DPA1 in some 570, and DPB1 in around 440. Rather than using new phenotypic data, the later analysis identified candidate immune exposures from TCR beta sequences and from how often those sequences occurred across donors. The study profiled the T cell repertoires of hundreds of subjects by immunosequencing and related them to cytomegalovirus serostatus. An early release covering more than 500 HLA-typed donors comprised roughly 300 gigabases of sequencing data and around 80 million unique TCR sequences. Of the 300 to 450 genotyped donors, less than 85% were placed in the genetic ancestry cluster associated with self-reported Caucasian donors. About five DR-DQ haplotypes were handled as single units for association and clustering, since linkage in the cohort was strong. To study patterns of TCR occurrence, a later analysis re-analyzed previously published TCR beta repertoires from under 750 donors and added high-resolution HLA genotyping. Genome-wide SNP genotypes for about 65% of the 666 donors were used in a later genetic analysis, which treated that subset as a discovery cohort. To decide whether each TCR beta V gene segment behaved as functional or pseudogenic, an earlier analysis of over 500 of the donors relied on high-throughput TCR beta sequencing. Every discovery cohort repertoire had been produced on one sequencing platform.

The study at large found these results: The study listed 150 to 200 TCR beta chains as associated with cytomegalovirus. A group of highly shared sequence variants was considered likely to be a technical artifact of the sequencing pipeline. HLA typing was unavailable for some donors at each locus, so association tests used only the typed subset. In a later analysis, TCR association rates were found to vary across HLA loci, with the most associated TCRs seen for DRB1 alleles and the fewest for HLA-C alleles. Because the 87-base-pair reads could not distinguish some IMGT-functional V segments, including TRBV6-2 and TRBV6-3, those segments were excluded. Several of the top co-occurrence clusters appeared to be linked to parvovirus B19, influenza, CMV and Epstein-Barr virus, according to a later analysis. Compared with the approximately 700-donor mean, donors in an Asian-associated ancestry cluster had fewer N-insertions in productive TCRs, according to a later genetic analysis. The authors suggested that the approach could potentially be generalized to other disease states and immunological phenotypes. Immune exposure information for the cohort was limited to CMV serostatus. The classifier was reported to diagnose cytomegalovirus status with high specificity and sensitivity in both the original cohort and the validation cohort. V-gene and J-gene trimming of TCR beta chains was associated with a missense DCLRE1C variant in a later genetic analysis, and the association was replicated in an independent cohort. Linkage disequilibrium might explain the correlated functional status among segregating V segments, but an unknown experimental factor could not be excluded. Sequencing depth was assumed to be roughly uniform across donors in the presence/absence analyses, though that assumption may not hold. Across donors, most TCR sequences were observed very rarely, whereas some public TCRs were present in many individuals. When HLA alleles, especially DR and DQ, strongly co-occurred, attributing TCR associations to individual alleles was difficult. At a false discovery rate of 0.05, a later analysis linked under 20,000 TCR beta sequences to specific HLA alleles. In an earlier analysis of approximately 590 of the donors, most TCR beta V segments appeared in productive rearrangements about 87% or about 30% of the time, broadly matching IMGT annotations. Compared with equally common non-associated chains, HLA-associated TCR beta chains in a later analysis were more clonally expanded and had lower generation probabilities. A few of the identified cytomegalovirus-associated TCR beta chains were confirmed in vitro to be specific for cytomegalovirus antigens. The earlier analysis of 587 of the donors excluded 15 to 20 rarely observed V segments, including chromosome 9 orphons, because counts were too low. A further reported finding was that TCR beta sequences accurately predicted the HLA-A and HLA-B alleles for most subjects in the first cohort. This cohort had only TCR beta chains sequenced, and the lack of alpha or paired-chain data limited which features could be detected. According to a later analysis, most CMV-associated TCR beta chains appeared to be HLA-restricted, and the HLA associations seemed to be driven largely by CMV exposure.

Libraries were made using the immunoSEQ multiplex PCR assay. A mixture of 60 forward primers for TCR Vbeta segments and 13 reverse primers for TCR Jbeta segments was used in the multiplex PCR. A multiplex PCR assay on genomic DNA amplified the CDR3 region of rearranged TCR beta genes. Amplified TCR beta libraries were sequenced as 87-base-pair reads on the Illumina HiSeq System. For the original study's pipeline: In a later analysis, approximately 74 million unique TCR beta chains were counted across the 500 to 850 repertoires, and approximately 11 million of these chains were shared by at least two donors. To remove PCR and sequencing errors, raw reads were error-corrected and collapsed into unique sequences using a nearest-neighbor algorithm that merged closely related sequences. V, D and J gene segments were assigned by aligning CDR3 sequences to IMGT reference sequences. For a sequence to be retained, at least a six-nucleotide match to both a V gene segment and a J gene segment was required. Rearrangements were classified as productive when the CDR3 lacked stop codons and remained in frame with V and J, and all other rearrangements were classified as non-productive. Following IMGT convention, CDR3 was defined as the stretch from the second conserved V-encoded cysteine to the conserved J-encoded phenylalanine. In an earlier analysis of around 600 of the donors, sequences lacking an unambiguous match to a single V gene segment were excluded. An earlier analysis of approximately 590 of the donors called V segments functional above 56.7% productive rearrangements and segregating when the between-donor standard deviation exceeded 5%. A statistical classification framework was developed to diagnose cytomegalovirus status using the catalog of TCR beta chain sequences. In a later analysis, TCR nucleotide sequences were compared against IMGT/GENE-DB human TR gene sequences so that V and J genes could be assigned. In a later analysis, CDR3 sequences and most-parsimonious VDJ recombination scenarios were assigned using the TCRdist pipeline. A later analysis defined each TCR beta chain by its CDR3 amino acid sequence plus V-gene family, and excluded reads lacking a unique V-gene family. A later analysis removed 500 to 650 highly shared, low-generation-probability nucleotide sequences to deal with suspected cross-contamination and a sequencing artifact. In a later analysis, a clonal expansion index was calculated for each public chain from normalized within-repertoire ranks of inferred template counts. In a later analysis, generation probabilities were computed using a VDJ recombination model fitted to out-of-frame rearrangements, and the results were checked against IGoR. In a later analysis, hypergeometric tests were used to score TCR-TCR, TCR-HLA and TCR-CMV co-occurrence, with a repertoire-size bias correction applied to TCR pairs. In a later analysis, false discovery rates were estimated by permuting HLA or CMV assignments 20 times. In a later analysis, co-occurring TCRs were grouped using DBSCAN, with TCRdist sequence similarity added in when clustering inside HLA-allele-positive subsets. Repertoires with fewer than 30,000 or more than 120,000 public chains, plus five repertoires with anomalous nucleotide sharing, were excluded from co-occurrence clustering. TCRdb retrieved this table from immuneACCESS and kept in-frame rearrangements only. Not all clones are present; in checked studies, unresolved V genes account for under half, and no reason is known for the remainder. V and J calls and clone size follow that table, whereas D and trimming were derived from the DNA. This sample is represented by 65,000 to 95,000 clones; roughly 71% of them were singletons. The ten largest make up 9.5% to 15% of the sample.

Its CDR3 holds 16 amino acids, cysteine through phenylalanine. The read is trimmed to its CDR3 DNA, 48 bases read in frame from base 1. Germline trimming: 4 bases from V, 0 bases from J; junction bases outside gene matches: 9. CDR1 and CDR2 were assigned from the germline V gene as SGHDN and FVKESK. Sequencing was performed on PBMCs. The TCR sequence derives from a man between 65 and 85 years old in good health and CMV-seronegative. The V and J segments used are TRBV14 and TRBJ2-7, with TRBD1 identical over 7 junction bases. The bases read TGTGCCAGCAGCCCATGGGACAGCAAATCCTCCTACGAGCAGTACTTC. This is translated as CASSPWDSKSSYEQYF.